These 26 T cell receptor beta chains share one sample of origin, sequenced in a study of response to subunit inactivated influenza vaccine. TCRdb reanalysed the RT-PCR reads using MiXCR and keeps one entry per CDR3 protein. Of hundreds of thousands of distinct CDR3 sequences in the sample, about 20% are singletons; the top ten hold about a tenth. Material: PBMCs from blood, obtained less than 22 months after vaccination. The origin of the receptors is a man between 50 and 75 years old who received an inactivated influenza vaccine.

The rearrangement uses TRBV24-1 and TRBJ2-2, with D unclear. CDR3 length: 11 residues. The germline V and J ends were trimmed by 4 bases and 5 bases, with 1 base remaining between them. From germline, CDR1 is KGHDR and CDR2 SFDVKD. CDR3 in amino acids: CATSETGELFF. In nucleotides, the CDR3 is TGTGCCACCAGTGAGACCGGGGAGCTGTTTTTT.

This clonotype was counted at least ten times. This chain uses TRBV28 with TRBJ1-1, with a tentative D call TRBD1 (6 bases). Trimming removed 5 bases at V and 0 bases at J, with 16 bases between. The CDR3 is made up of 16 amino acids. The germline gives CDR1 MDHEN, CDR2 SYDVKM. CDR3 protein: CASSAATGQMNTEAFF. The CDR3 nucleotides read TGTGCCAGCAGTGCAGCCACGGGACAAATGAACACTGAAGCTTTCTTT.

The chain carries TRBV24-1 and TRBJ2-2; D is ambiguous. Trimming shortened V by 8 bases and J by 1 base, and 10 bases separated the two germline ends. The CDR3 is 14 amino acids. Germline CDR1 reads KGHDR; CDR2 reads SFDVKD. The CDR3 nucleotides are TGTGCCACCACCCCGAACAGGAACACCGGGGAGCTGTTTTTT. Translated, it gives CATTPNRNTGELFF.

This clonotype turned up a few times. Here the CDR3 reads CASSAGVGVTQPQHF. The CDR3 region has the DNA TGCGCCAGCAGTGCAGGGGTAGGGGTTACTCAGCCCCAGCATTTT. The J gene is TRBJ1-5, the V gene TRBV4-1; D is possibly TRBD1 (6 bases). The CDR3 sequence is 15 residues long. In germline, CDR1 is MGHRA, CDR2 YSYEKL. V was trimmed by 6 bases and J by 6 bases, leaving 18 bases between them.

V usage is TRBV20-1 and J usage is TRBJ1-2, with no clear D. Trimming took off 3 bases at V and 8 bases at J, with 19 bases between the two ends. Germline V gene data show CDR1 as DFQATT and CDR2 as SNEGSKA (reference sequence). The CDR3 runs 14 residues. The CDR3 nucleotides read TGCAGTGCTAGCCTAGAGGTAAATGCCGCGGGCTACACCTTC. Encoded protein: CSASLEVNAAGYTF.

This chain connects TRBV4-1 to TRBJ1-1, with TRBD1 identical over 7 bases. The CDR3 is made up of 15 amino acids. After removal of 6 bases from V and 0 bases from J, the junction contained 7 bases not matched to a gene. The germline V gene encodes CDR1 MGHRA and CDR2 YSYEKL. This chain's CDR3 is CASRHLQGMNTEAFF. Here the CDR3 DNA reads TGCGCCAGCAGGCACTTACAGGGGATGAACACTGAAGCTTTCTTT.

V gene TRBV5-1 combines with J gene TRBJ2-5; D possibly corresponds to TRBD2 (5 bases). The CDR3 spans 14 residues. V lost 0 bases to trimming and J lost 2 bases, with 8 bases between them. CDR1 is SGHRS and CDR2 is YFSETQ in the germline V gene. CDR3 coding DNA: TGCGCCAGCAGCTTGGATACGGGGCAAGAGACCCAGTACTTC. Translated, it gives CASSLDTGQETQYF.

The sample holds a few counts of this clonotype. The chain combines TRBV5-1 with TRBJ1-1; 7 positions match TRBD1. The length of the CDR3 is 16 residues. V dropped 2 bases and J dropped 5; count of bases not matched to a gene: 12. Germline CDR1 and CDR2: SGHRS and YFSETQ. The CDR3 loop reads CASSFSTGRKVTEAFF. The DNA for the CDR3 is TGCGCCAGCAGCTTCTCGACAGGGAGAAAGGTTACTGAAGCTTTCTTT.

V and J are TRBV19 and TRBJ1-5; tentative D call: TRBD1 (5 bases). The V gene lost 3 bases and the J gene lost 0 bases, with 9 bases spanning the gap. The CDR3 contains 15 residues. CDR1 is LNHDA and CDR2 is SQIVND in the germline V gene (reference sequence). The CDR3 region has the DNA TGTGCCAGTAGTATGGGGGGATATAGCAATCAGCCCCAGCATTTT. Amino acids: CASSMGGYSNQPQHF.

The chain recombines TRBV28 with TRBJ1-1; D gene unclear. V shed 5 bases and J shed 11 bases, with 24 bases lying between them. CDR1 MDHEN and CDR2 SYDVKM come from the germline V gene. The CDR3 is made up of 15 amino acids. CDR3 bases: TGTGCCAGCAGTCCTCCAGCAGGTTCGGCACTGAGGGCTTTCTTT. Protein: CASSPPAGSALRAFF.

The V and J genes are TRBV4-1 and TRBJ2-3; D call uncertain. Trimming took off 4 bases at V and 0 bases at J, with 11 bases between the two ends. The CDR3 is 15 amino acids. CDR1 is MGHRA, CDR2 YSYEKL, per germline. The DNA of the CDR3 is TGCGCCAGCAGCCCCCGGGCCAGCAGCACAGATACGCAGTATTTT. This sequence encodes CASSPRASSTDTQYF.

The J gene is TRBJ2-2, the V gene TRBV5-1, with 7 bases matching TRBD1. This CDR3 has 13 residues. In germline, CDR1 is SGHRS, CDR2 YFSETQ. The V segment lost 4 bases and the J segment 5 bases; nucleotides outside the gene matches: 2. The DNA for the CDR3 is TGCGCCAGCAGCCTGGGACAGACCGGGGAGCTGTTTTTT. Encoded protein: CASSLGQTGELFF.

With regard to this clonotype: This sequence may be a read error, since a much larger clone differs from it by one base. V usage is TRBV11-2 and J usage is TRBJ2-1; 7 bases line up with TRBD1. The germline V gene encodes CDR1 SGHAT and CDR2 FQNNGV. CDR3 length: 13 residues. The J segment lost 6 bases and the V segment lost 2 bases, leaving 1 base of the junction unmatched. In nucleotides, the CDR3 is TGTGCCAGCAGCTTACCAGGGGGCAATGAGCAGTTCTTC. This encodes CASSLPGGNEQFF.

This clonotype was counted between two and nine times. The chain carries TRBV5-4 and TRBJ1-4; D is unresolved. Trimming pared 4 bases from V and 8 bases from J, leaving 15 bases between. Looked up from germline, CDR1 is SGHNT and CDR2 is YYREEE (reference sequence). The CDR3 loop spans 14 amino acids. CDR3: CASSPTGEDEKLFF. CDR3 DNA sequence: TGTGCCAGCAGCCCAACTGGGGAGGACGAAAAACTGTTTTTT.

The CDR3 DNA reads as TGTGCCAGCAGCCACATCGACGACAGGGCCGATGAGCAGTTCTTC. The encoded protein is CASSHIDDRADEQFF. The chain joins TRBV3-1 to TRBJ2-1; 7 bases line up with TRBD1. V trimming: 3 bases; J trimming: 8 bases; junction bases outside the gene matches: 10. This CDR3 has 15 residues. CDR1 and CDR2 (germline): LGHDT, YNNKEL (reference sequence).

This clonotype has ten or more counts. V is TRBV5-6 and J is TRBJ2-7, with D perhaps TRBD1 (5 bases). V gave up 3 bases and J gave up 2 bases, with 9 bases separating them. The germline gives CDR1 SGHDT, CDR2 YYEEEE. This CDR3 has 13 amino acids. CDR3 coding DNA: TGTGCCAGCAGCTCAACGACAGCCTACGAGCAGTACTTC. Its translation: CASSSTTAYEQYF.

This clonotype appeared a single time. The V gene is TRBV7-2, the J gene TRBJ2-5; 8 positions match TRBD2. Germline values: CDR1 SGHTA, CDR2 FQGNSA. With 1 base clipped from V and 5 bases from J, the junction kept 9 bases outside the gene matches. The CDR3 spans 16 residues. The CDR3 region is CASSLVLGRAGETQYF. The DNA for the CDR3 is TGTGCCAGCAGCTTAGTACTCGGGAGGGCCGGGGAGACCCAGTACTTC.

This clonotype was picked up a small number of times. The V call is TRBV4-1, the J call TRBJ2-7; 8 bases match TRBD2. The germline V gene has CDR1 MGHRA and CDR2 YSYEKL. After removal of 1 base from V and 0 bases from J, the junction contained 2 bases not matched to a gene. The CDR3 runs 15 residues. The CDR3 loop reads CASSQGRGVSYEQYF. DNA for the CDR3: TGCGCCAGCAGCCAAGGGCGGGGGGTCTCCTACGAGCAGTACTTC.

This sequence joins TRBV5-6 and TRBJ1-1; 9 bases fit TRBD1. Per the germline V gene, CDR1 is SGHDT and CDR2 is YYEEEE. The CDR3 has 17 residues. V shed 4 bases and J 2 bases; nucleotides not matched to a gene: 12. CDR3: CASSKTLDRGFNTEAFF. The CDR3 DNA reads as TGTGCCAGCAGCAAAACACTGGACAGGGGCTTTAACACTGAAGCTTTCTTT.

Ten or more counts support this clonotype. CDR3 sequence (DNA): TGCGCCAGCAGCGGGTACTCAGGGGCTAATGAAAAACTGTTTTTT. The encoded protein is CASSGYSGANEKLFF. This chain joins TRBV5-1 and TRBJ1-4, with TRBD1 as a possible D gene (6 bases). The ends were cut back, 4 bases at V and 3 bases at J, with 13 bases in the middle. Germline V CDR1 and CDR2: SGHRS, YFSETQ. This CDR3 has 15 amino acids.

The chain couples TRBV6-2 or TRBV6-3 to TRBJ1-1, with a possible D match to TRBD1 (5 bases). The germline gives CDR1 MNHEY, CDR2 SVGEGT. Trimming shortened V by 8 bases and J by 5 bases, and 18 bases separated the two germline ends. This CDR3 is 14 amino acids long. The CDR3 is CASSRDPPRTEAFF. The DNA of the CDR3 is TGTGCCAGCTCCCGGGACCCTCCGAGGACTGAAGCTTTCTTT.

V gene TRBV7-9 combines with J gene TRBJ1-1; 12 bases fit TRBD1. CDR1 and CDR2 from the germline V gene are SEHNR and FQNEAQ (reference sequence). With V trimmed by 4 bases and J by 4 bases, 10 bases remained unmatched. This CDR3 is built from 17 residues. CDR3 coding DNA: TGTGCCAGCAGCTCCGGCCGGGACAGGGGGCCCGTCACTGAAGCTTTCTTT. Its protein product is CASSSGRDRGPVTEAFF.

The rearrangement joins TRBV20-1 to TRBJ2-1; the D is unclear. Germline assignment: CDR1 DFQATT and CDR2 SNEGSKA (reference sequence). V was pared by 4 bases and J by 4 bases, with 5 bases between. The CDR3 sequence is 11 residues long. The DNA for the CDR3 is TGCAGTGCTACTGGGTACAATGAGCAGTTCTTC. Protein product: CSATGYNEQFF.

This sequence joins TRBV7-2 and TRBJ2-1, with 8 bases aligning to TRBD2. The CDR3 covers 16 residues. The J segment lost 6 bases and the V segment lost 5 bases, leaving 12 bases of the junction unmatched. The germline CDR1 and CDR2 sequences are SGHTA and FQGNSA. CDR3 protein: CASSEISGRTGNEQFF. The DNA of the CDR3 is TGTGCCAGCAGCGAAATAAGCGGGAGAACGGGCAATGAGCAGTTCTTC.

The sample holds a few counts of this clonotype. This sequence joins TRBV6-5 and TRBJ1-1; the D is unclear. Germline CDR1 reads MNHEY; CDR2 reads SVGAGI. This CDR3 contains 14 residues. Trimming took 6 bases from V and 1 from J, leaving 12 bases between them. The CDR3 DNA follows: TGTGCCAGCAGGTACACCAGGTCGAACACTGAAGCTTTCTTT. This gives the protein CASRYTRSNTEAFF.

This CDR3 reads CASSKVEDTEAFF. The DNA for the CDR3 is TGTGCCAGCAGCAAAGTCGAAGACACTGAAGCTTTCTTT. The chain recombines TRBV7-6 with TRBJ1-1, with unresolved D. The germline CDR1 and CDR2 sequences are SGHVS and FNYEAQ. V gave up 5 bases and J gave up 3 bases, with 10 bases separating them. There are 13 residues in the CDR3.